One sample yielded the 8 T cell receptor beta chains listed below, sequenced in a study of blood T cells in healthy people across ages. PCR was performed a second time for about 6 to 12 cycles using a sample-barcoded 5' primer and a J-beta primer mix. MiXCR, run by TCRdb on the 5' RACE reads, gives a single entry per CDR3 protein. Altogether 650,000 to 700,000 distinct CDR3 sequences are present, approximately 52% being singletons, with the ten largest covering roughly 13%. The specimen sequenced was blood. All receptors derive from a woman older than 75 in good health.

Many counts were recorded for this clonotype. The chain joins TRBV7-2 to TRBJ2-1, with 8 bases matching TRBD2. The V segment lost 0 bases and the J segment 8 bases; nucleotides outside the gene matches: 3. CDR1 is SGHTA, CDR2 FQGNSA, per germline. The CDR3 spans 14 residues. In DNA, the CDR3 is TGTGCCAGCAGCTTAGCGCGGGGGGCGTATGAGCAGTTCTTC. As protein: CASSLARGAYEQFF.

This clonotype was observed a single time. Possible read error: a much larger clone is one base away. V is TRBV20-1 and J is TRBJ2-3, with 7 positions matching TRBD1. CDR1 DFQATT and CDR2 SNEGSKA come from the germline V gene (reference sequence). The CDR3 is 15 amino acids. With V trimmed by 5 bases and J by 9 bases, 17 bases remained unmatched. The CDR3 region is CSADCAQGQKRTQYF. The CDR3 DNA reads as TGCAGTGCTGACTGTGCTCAGGGACAGAAAAGGACGCAGTATTTT.

This chain uses TRBV29-1 with TRBJ1-1; D ambiguous. The V and J ends lost 4 bases and 0 bases respectively, with 9 bases between them. The CDR3 consists of 13 residues. Germline CDR1 is SQVTM and CDR2 is ANQGSEA. Here the CDR3 reads CSVAELMNTEAFF. The CDR3 DNA sequence: TGCAGCGTTGCGGAGCTAATGAACACTGAAGCTTTCTTT.

This clonotype has more than one count but fewer than ten. J is TRBJ2-3 and V is TRBV5-1, with a weak D call TRBD2 (6 bases). V was shortened by 2 bases and J by 2 bases, with 12 bases between the two germline ends. The CDR3 runs to 15 residues. Germline assignment: CDR1 SGHRS and CDR2 YFSETQ. The CDR3 sequence: CASSLYAGTTDTQYF. For the CDR3, the DNA is TGCGCCAGCAGCTTATACGCGGGAACCACAGATACGCAGTATTTT.

Of note for this clonotype: A much larger clonotype is one base distant, so this may be a read error. The V gene is TRBV29-1, the J gene TRBJ2-5; tentative D call: TRBD2 (6 bases). CDR3 length: 14 residues. Germline V lookup: CDR1 SQVTM, CDR2 ANQGSEA. The CDR3 DNA is TGCAGCGTTCTAAGGGTAGCGGCACAAGAGGCCCAGTACTTC. Amino acids: CSVLRVAAQEAQYF.

V is TRBV12-3 or TRBV12-4 and J is TRBJ2-1; tentatively, D is TRBD2 (7 bases). The CDR3 is 14 amino acids. The V end was cut by 1 base, the J end by 6 bases, with 10 bases between. The CDR3 loop is CASSLGRGANEQFF. The CDR3 nucleotides read TGTGCCAGCAGTTTAGGCCGGGGGGCCAATGAGCAGTTCTTC.

V is TRBV2 and J is TRBJ2-3; D not resolved. Germline lookup yields CDR1 SNHLY and CDR2 FYNNEI. The V end lost 3 bases, the J end lost 0 bases, and 7 bases lay between the germline ends. CDR3 length: 14 amino acids. The CDR3 here is CASSDFRSTDTQYF. In DNA form, the CDR3 reads TGTGCCAGCAGTGATTTCCGGAGCACAGATACGCAGTATTTT.

The rearrangement uses TRBV7-6 and TRBJ2-3; D call uncertain. The germline V gene encodes CDR1 SGHVS and CDR2 FNYEAQ. This CDR3 is 13 amino acids long. V was cut by 5 bases and J by 1 base, with 7 bases left in between. The CDR3 loop reads CASSTAGTDTQYF. CDR3 nucleotide sequence: TGTGCCAGCAGCACCGCCGGCACAGATACGCAGTATTTT.